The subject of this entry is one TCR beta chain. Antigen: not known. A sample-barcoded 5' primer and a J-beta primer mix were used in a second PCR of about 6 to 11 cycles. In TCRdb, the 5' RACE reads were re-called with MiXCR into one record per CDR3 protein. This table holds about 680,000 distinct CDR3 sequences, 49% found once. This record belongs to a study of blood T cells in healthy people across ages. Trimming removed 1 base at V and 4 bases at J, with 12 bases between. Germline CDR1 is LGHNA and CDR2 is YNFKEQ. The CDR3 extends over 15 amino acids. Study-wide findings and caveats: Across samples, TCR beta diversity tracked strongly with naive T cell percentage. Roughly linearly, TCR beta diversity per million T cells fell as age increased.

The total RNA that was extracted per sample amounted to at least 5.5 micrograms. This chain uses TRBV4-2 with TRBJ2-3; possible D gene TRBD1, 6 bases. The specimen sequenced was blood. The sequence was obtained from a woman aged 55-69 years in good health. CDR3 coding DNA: TGTGCCAGCAGCCAAGCTCTACAGGGTCCAGATACGCAGTATTTT. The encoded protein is CASSQALQGPDTQYF.